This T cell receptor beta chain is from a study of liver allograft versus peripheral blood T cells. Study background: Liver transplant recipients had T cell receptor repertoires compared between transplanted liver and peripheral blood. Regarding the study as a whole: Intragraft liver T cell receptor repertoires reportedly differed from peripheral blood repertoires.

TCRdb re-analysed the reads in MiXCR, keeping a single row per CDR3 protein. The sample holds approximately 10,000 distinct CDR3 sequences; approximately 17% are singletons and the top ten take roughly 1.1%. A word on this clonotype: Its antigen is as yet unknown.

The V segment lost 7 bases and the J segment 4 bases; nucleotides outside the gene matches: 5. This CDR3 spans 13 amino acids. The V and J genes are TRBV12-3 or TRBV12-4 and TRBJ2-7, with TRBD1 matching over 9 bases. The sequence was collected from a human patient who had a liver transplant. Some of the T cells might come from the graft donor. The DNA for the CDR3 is TGTGCCAGCACCCTGGGACAGGGTTACGAGCAGTACTTC. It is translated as CASTLGQGYEQYF.